The 5 T cell receptor beta chains in this list originate from one sample, sequenced in a study of blood T cell repertoires in COVID-19. Assay used: immunoSEQ multiplex PCR; TCRdb lists only in-frame clones, some missing. Among around 50,000 clones listed, roughly 91% were seen once. Specimen: peripheral blood. The receptors stem from a human donor in a cohort sampled during active COVID-19.

The chain combines TRBV27 with TRBJ2-7; 7 bases fit TRBD1. CDR3 length equals 14 residues. In germline, CDR1 is MNHEY, CDR2 SMNVEV (reference sequence). The V segment lost 5 bases and the J segment 3 bases; nucleotides outside the gene matches: 7. CDR3 sequence reads: CASSLAGTDYEQYF. The CDR3, as DNA: TGTGCCAGCAGTCTCGCCGGGACAGACTACGAGCAGTACTTC.

The V call is TRBV9, the J call TRBJ2-1, with 10 bases that match TRBD2. CDR3 length: 18 amino acids. After removal of 0 bases from V and 6 bases from J, the junction contained 12 bases not matched to a gene. Germline V gene sequence: CDR1 SGDLS, CDR2 YYNGEE. CDR3 in amino acids: CASSVAPLVRTSGNEQFF. The CDR3, as DNA: TGTGCCAGCAGCGTAGCACCCCTCGTTCGGACTAGCGGCAATGAGCAGTTCTTC.

The gene calls are TRBV3-1 (or the pseudogene TRBV3-2) and TRBJ2-6; 11 bases fit TRBD2. The CDR3 consists of 20 residues. Unmatched junction bases numbered 15, after V lost 4 bases and J lost 4 bases. Germline V gene lookup returns CDR1 LGHDT and CDR2 YNNKEL (reference sequence). The CDR3 DNA is TGTGCCAGCAGCCCGACTCTTAGCGGGAGGGCCCGCTCCGGGGCCAACGTCCTGACTTTC. Translated: CASSPTLSGRARSGANVLTF.

V usage is TRBV2 and J usage is TRBJ2-7; the D gene is possibly TRBD1 (6 bases). There are 12 residues in the CDR3. Per germline, CDR1 SNHLY and CDR2 FYNNEI. Trimming cost V 7 bases and J 1 base, with 8 bases left between them. CDR3 loop: CASTGDSYEQYF. CDR3 nucleotide sequence: TGTGCCAGCACAGGGGATTCCTACGAGCAGTACTTC.

The chain joins TRBV9 to TRBJ2-2; D is uncertain. Per the germline V gene, CDR1 is SGDLS and CDR2 is YYNGEE. Deletions cut 0 bases from V and 1 base from J, with 4 bases between. The CDR3 runs to 14 residues. CDR3 protein: CASSVELNTGELFF. The DNA for the CDR3 is TGTGCCAGCAGCGTAGAGCTGAACACCGGGGAGCTGTTTTTT.